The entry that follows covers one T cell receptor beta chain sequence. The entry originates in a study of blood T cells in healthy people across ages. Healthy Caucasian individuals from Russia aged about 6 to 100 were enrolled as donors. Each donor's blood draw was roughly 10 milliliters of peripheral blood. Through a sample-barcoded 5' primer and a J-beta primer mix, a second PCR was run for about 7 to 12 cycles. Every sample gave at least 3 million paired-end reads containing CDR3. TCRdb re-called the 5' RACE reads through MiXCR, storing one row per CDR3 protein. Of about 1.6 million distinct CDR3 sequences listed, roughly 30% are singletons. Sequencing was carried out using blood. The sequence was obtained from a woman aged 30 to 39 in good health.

The DNA for the CDR3 is TGTGCTAGTGGTTTGGTTGTCGGGACAAGGGGCGGTGAAGCTTTCTTT. Translation gives CASGLVVGTRGGEAFF. The chain carries TRBV12-5 and TRBJ1-1; TRBD1 is a possible D gene (6 bases). The length of the CDR3 is 16 residues. Trimming cost V 0 bases and J 7 bases, with 18 bases left between them. Germline lookup yields CDR1 LGHNT and CDR2 FRNRAP.